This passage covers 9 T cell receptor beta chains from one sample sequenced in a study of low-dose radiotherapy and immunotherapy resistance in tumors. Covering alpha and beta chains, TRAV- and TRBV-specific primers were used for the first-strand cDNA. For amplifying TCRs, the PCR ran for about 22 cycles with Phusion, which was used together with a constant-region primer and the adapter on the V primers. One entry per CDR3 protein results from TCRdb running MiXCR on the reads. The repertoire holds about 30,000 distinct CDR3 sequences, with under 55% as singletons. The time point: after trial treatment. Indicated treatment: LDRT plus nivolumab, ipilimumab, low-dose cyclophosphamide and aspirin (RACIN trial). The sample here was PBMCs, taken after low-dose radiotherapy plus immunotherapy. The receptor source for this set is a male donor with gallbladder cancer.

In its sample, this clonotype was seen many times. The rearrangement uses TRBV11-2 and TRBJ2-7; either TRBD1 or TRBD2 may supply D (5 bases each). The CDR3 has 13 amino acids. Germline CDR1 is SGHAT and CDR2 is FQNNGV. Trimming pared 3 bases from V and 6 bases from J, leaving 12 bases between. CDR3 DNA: TGTGCCAGCAGCTTCCGGGACCTGGGCGAGCAGTACTTC. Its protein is CASSFRDLGEQYF.

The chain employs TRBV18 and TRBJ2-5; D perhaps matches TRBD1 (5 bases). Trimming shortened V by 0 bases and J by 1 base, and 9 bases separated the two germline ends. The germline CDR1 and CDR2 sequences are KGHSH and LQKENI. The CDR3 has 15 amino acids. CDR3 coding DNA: TGTGCCAGCTCACCACCTGGGGCAGCCCAAGAGACCCAGTACTTC. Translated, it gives CASSPPGAAQETQYF. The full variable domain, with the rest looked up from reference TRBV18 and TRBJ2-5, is NAGVMQNPRHLVRRRGQEARLRCSPMKGHSHVYWYRQLPEEGLKFMVYLQKENIIDESGMPKERFSAEFPKEGPSILRIQQVVRGDSAAYFCASSPPGAAQETQYFGPGTRLLVL.

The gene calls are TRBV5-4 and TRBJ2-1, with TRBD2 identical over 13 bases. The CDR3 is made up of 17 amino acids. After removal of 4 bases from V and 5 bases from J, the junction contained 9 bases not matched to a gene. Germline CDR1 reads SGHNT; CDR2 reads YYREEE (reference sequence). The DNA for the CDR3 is TGTGCCAGCAGCACAGAAATACTAGCGGGGGGGAACAATGAGCAGTTCTTC. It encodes CASSTEILAGGNNEQFF.

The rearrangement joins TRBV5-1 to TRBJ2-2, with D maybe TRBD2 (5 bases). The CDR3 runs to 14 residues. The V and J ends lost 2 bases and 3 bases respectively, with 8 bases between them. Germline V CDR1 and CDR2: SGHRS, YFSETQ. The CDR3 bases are TGCGCCAGCAGCTTAGGACTTGACACCGGGGAGCTGTTTTTT. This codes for CASSLGLDTGELFF.

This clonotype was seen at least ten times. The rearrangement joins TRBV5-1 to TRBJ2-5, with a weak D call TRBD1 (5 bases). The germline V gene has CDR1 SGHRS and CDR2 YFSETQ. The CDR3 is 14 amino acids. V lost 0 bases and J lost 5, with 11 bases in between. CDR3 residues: CASSLVPGSETQYF. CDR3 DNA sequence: TGCGCCAGCAGCTTGGTCCCAGGGTCGGAGACCCAGTACTTC.

In nucleotides, the CDR3 is TGTGCCAGTAGGAAAACGACTAGCGGTAGCACAGATACGCAGTATTTT. Translated, it gives CASRKTTSGSTDTQYF. This rearrangement joins TRBV19 to TRBJ2-3; 9 positions match TRBD2. Germline trimming cut 6 bases from V and 0 bases from J; bases unmatched to any gene: 7. This CDR3 spans 16 amino acids. Germline-derived CDR1 and CDR2 are LNHDA and SQIVND (reference sequence).

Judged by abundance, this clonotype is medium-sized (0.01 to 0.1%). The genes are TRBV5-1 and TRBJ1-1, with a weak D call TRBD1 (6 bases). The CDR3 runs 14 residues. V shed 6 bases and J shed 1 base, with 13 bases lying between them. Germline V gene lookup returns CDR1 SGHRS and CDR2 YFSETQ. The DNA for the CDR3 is TGCGCCAGCAAGCTAAAGGACAGGAACACTGAAGCTTTCTTT. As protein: CASKLKDRNTEAFF.

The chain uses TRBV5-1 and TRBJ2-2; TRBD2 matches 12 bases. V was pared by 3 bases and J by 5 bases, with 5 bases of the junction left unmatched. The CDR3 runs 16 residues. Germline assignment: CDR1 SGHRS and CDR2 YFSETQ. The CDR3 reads CASSSGTSGSTGELFF. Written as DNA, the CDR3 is TGCGCCAGCAGCTCCGGGACTAGCGGGTCAACCGGGGAGCTGTTTTTT. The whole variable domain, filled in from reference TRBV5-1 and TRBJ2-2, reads KAGVTQTPRYLIKTRGQQVTLSCSPISGHRSVSWYQQTPGQGLQFLFEYFSETQRNKGNFPGRFSGRQFSNSRSEMNVSTLELGDSALYLCASSSGTSGSTGELFFGEGSRLTVL.

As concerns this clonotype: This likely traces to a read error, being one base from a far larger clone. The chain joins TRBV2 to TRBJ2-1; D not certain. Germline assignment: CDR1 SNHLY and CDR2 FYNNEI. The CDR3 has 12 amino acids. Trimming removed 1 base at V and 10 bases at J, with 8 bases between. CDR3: CASSEGQYEQFF. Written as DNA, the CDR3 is TGTGCCAGCAGTGAAGGGCAGTACGAGCAGTTCTTC.